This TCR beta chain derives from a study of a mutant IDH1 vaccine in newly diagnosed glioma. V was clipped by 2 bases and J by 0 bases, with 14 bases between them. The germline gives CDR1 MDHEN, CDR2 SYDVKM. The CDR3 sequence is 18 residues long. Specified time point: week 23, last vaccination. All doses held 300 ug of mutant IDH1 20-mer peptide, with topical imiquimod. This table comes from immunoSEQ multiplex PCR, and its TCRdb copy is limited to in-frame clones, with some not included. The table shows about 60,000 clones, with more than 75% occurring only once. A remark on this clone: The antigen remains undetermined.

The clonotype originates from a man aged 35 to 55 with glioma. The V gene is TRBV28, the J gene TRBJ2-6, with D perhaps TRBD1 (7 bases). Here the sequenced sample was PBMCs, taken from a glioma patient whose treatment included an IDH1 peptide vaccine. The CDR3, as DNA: TGTGCCAGCAGTTTAGGAGGGACAGTTATCTCTGGGGCCAACGTCCTGACTTTC. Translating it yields CASSLGGTVISGANVLTF.